This T cell receptor beta chain came from a study of blood T cell repertoires in COVID-19. The assay was immunoSEQ multiplex PCR, and TCRdb's table has in-frame clones only and misses some. The sample includes 25,000 to 35,000 clones, around nine tenths of them seen just once. CDR3 length equals 16 residues. V shed 7 bases, J shed 0 bases, and the junction held 6 bases outside the gene matches. Germline loops: CDR1 LNHDA, CDR2 SQIVND (reference sequence). The TCR was taken from a human donor in a cohort sampled during active COVID-19. Sequencing was done on a sample of peripheral blood. The V call is TRBV19, the J call TRBJ2-6; 7 bases align to TRBD1. The CDR3 DNA is TGTGCCAGTACGGGGACAGCCCACTCTGGGGCCAACGTCCTGACTTTC. Residues: CASTGTAHSGANVLTF.